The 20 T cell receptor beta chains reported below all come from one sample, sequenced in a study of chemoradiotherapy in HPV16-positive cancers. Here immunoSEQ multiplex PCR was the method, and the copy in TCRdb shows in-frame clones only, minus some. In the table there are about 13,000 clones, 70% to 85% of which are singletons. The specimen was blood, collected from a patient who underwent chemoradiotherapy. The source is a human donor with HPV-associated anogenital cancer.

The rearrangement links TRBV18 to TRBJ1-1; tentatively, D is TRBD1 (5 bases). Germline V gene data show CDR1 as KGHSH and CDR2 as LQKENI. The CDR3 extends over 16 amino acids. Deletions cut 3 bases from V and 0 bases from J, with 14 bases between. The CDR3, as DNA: TGTGCCAGCTCACCTCCGAGTAACAGGATGAACACTGAAGCTTTCTTT. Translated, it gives CASSPPSNRMNTEAFF. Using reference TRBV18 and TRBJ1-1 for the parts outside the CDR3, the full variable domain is NAGVMQNPRHLVRRRGQEARLRCSPMKGHSHVYWYRQLPEEGLKFMVYLQKENIIDESGMPKERFSAEFPKEGPSILRIQQVVRGDSAAYFCASSPPSNRMNTEAFFGQGTRLTVV.

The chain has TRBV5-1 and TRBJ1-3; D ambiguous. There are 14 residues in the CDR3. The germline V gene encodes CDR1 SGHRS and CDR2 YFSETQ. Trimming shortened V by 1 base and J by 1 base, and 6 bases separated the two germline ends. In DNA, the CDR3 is TGCGCCAGCAGCTTGTACACTTCTGGAAACACCATATATTTT. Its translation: CASSLYTSGNTIYF. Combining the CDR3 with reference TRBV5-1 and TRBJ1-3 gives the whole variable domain KAGVTQTPRYLIKTRGQQVTLSCSPISGHRSVSWYQQTPGQGLQFLFEYFSETQRNKGNFPGRFSGRQFSNSRSEMNVSTLELGDSALYLCASSLYTSGNTIYFGEGSWLTVV.

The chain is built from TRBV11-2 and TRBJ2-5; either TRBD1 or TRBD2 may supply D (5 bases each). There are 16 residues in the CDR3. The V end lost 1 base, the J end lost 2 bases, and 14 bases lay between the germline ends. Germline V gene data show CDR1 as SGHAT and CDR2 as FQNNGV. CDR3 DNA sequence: TGTGCCAGCAGCTTAGCCCTGTGGGGACCTCAAGAGACCCAGTACTTC. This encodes CASSLALWGPQETQYF. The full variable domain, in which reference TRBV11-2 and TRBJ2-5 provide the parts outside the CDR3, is EAGVAQSPRYKIIEKRQSVAFWCNPISGHATLYWYQQILGQGPKLLIQFQNNGVVDDSQLPKDRFSAERLKGVDSTLKIQPAKLEDSAVYLCASSLALWGPQETQYFGPGTRLLVL.

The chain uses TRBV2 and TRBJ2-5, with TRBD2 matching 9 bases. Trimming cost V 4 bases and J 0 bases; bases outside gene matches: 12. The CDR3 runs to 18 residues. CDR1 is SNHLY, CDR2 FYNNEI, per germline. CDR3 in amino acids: CASSGVAGALSYQETQYF. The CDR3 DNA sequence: TGTGCCAGCAGTGGGGTAGCGGGGGCCCTCTCATACCAAGAGACCCAGTACTTC.

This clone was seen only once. This CDR3 is CASSLSGARDTQYF. DNA of the CDR3: TGTGCCAGCAGCTTAAGTGGGGCGCGAGATACGCAGTATTTT. V and J are TRBV7-3 and TRBJ2-3; maybe TRBD1 (5 bases). In germline, CDR1 is SGHTA, CDR2 FQGTGA. V lost 1 base to trimming and J lost 5 bases, with 10 bases between them. The CDR3 is 14 residues long. Variable domain in full (rest from reference TRBV7-3 and TRBJ2-3): GAGVSQTPSNKVTEKGKYVELRCDPISGHTALYWYRQSLGQGPEFLIYFQGTGAADDSGLPNDRFFAVRPEGSVSTLKIQRTERGDSAVYLCASSLSGARDTQYFGPGTRLTVL.

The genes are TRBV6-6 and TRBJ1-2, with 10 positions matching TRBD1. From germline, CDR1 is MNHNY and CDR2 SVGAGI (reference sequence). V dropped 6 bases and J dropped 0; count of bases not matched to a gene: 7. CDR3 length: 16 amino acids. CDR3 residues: CASRTRTGGANYGYTF. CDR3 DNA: TGTGCCAGCAGGACTAGGACAGGGGGAGCTAACTATGGCTACACCTTC.

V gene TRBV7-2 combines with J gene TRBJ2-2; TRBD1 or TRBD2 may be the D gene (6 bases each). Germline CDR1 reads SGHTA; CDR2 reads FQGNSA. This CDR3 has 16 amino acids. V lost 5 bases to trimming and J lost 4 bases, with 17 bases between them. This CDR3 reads CASSNTGGRSTGELFF. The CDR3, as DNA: TGTGCCAGCAGCAATACCGGGGGCCGTAGCACCGGGGAGCTGTTTTTT.

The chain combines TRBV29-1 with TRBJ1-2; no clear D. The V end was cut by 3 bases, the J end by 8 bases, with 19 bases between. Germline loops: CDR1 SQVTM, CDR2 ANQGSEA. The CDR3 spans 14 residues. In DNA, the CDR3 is TGCAGCGTTGATCTCCGGGGATTGAGAAAGGGCTACACCTTC. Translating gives CSVDLRGLRKGYTF.

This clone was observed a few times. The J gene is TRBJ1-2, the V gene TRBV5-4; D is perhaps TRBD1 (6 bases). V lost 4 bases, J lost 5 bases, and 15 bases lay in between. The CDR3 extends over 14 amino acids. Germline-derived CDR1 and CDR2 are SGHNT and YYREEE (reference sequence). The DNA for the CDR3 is TGTGCCAGCAGCCCTGGACAGAACTCTTATGGCTACACCTTC. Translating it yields CASSPGQNSYGYTF.

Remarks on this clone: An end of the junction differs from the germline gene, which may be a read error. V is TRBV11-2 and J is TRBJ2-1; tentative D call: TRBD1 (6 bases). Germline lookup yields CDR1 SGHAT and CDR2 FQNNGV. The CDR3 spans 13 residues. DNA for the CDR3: TGTGCCAGCAGCTTAGAATTGGTCAGGGGTGCGATCTTC. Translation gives CASSLELVRGAIF.

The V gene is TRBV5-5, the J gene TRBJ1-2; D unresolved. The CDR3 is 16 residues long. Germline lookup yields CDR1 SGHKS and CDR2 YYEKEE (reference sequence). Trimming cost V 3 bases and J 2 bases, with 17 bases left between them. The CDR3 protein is CASSSPRGRRNYGYTF. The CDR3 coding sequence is TGTGCCAGCAGCTCGCCTCGTGGCAGACGGAACTATGGCTACACCTTC.

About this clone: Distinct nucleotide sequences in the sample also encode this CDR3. The CDR3 reads CASSYSLGGSDNEQFF. The CDR3 DNA reads as TGTGCCAGCAGTTACTCCCTAGGTGGGAGTGACAATGAGCAGTTCTTC. This sequence joins TRBV6-5 and TRBJ2-1; a weak D match, TRBD2 (5 bases). The CDR3 is made up of 16 amino acids. Germline assignment: CDR1 MNHEY and CDR2 SVGAGI. V was pared by 0 bases and J by 5 bases, with 14 bases between.

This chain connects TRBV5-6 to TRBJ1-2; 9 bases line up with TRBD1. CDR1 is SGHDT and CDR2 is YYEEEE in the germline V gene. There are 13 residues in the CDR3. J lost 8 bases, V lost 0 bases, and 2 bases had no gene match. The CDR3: CASSLGGQGGYTF. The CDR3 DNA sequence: TGTGCCAGCAGCTTGGGTGGACAGGGGGGCTACACCTTC.

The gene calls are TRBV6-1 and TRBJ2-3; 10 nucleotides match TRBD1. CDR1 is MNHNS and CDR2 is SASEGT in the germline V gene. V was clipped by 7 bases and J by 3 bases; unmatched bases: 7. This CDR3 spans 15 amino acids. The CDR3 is CASNLGQGVTDTQYF. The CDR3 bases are TGTGCCAGCAATCTCGGACAGGGGGTGACAGATACGCAGTATTTT.

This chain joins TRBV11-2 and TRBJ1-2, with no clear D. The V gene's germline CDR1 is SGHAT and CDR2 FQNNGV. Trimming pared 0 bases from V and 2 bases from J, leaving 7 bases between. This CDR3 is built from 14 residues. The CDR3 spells CASSLDLRNYGYTF. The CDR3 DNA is TGTGCCAGCAGCTTAGATCTGAGGAACTATGGCTACACCTTC.

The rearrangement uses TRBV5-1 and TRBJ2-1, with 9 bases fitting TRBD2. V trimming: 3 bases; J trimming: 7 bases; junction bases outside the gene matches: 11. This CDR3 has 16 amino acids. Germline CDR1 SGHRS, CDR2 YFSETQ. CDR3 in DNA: TGCGCCAGCAGCTCGGATGCGGGGGGGCAGGCGAATGAGCAGTTCTTC. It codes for CASSSDAGGQANEQFF.

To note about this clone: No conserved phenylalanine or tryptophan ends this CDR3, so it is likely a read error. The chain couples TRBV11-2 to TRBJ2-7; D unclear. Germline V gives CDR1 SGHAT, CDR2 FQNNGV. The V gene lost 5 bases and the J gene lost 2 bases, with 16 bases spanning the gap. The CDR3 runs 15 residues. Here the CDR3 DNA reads TGTGCCAGCAGCCTGGAATCCACAGTTGCCTACGAGCAGTACCTC. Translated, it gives CASSLESTVAYEQYL.

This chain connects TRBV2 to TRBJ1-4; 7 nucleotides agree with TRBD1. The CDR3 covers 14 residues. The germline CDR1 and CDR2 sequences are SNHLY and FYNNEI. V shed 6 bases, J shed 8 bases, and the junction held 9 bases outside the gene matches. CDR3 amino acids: CASRTHRGREKLFF. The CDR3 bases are TGTGCCAGCAGAACCCACAGGGGAAGGGAAAAACTGTTTTTT.

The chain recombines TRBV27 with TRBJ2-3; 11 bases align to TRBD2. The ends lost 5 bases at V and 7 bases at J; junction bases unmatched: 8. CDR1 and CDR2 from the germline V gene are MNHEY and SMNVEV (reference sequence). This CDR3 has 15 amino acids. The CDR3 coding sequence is TGTGCCAGCAGTCCGCCTGGACTAGCGGGCTATACGCAGTATTTT. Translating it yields CASSPPGLAGYTQYF.

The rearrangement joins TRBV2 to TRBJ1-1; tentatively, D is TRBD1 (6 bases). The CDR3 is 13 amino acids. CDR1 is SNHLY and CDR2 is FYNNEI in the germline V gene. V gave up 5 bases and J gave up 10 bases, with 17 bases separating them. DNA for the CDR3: TGTGCCAGCAGTCCCCACAGGGCTTTAGGAGCTTTCTTT. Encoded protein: CASSPHRALGAFF.